The 6 T cell receptor beta chains in this list originate from one sample, sequenced in a study of OX40 agonist ivuxolimab in advanced cancers. The protocol was immunoSEQ multiplex PCR, while the TCRdb copy is restricted to in-frame clones and leaves out a portion. Altogether roughly 71,000 clones are present, about 91% being singletons, with the ten largest covering less than 0.65%. Sequencing was performed on CD4+ or CD8+ T cells sorted from blood, taken in a trial of the OX40 agonist ivuxolimab. The receptors were sampled from an adult with an advanced solid tumor such as melanoma, head and neck, liver or kidney cancer.

The chain couples TRBV6-1 to TRBJ2-2, with unresolved D. V was pared by 6 bases and J by 6 bases, with 11 bases between. Per the germline V gene, CDR1 is MNHNS and CDR2 is SASEGT. CDR3 length equals 13 residues. CDR3 protein: CASRKMGSGELFF. The CDR3 DNA reads TGTGCCAGCAGGAAAATGGGGTCCGGGGAGCTGTTTTTT.

The chain uses TRBV7-9 and TRBJ1-6, with 7 bases that match TRBD1. J lost 8 bases, V lost 1 base, and 8 bases had no gene match. Germline CDR1 is SEHNR and CDR2 is FQNEAQ (reference sequence). The CDR3 is 16 residues long. The CDR3 DNA is TGTGCCAGCAGCTTAGTATACGACAGGGAGGATTCACCCCTCCACTTT. This codes for CASSLVYDREDSPLHF.

This chain connects TRBV7-2 to TRBJ2-7, with a weak D call TRBD1 (6 bases). CDR1 SGHTA and CDR2 FQGNSA come from the germline V gene. V lost 5 bases to trimming and J lost 6 bases, with 14 bases between them. This CDR3 region has 13 residues. CDR3 bases: TGTGCCAGCAGCCCCCGCCAGGGGACCGAGCAGTACTTC. Encoded protein: CASSPRQGTEQYF.

This sequence joins TRBV7-6 and TRBJ2-5, with 11 nucleotides matching TRBD1. V lost 4 bases and J lost 2; bases outside the gene matches: 9. The V gene's germline CDR1 is SGHVS and CDR2 FNYEAQ. The CDR3 is 17 residues long. CDR3 protein: CASSSGTGGIRQETQYF. CDR3 bases: TGTGCCAGCAGCTCCGGGACAGGGGGAATTAGGCAAGAGACCCAGTACTTC.

J is TRBJ2-7 and V is TRBV7-3, with D perhaps TRBD2 (6 bases). Looked up from germline, CDR1 is SGHTA and CDR2 is FQGTGA. Trimming pared 0 bases from V and 3 bases from J, leaving 12 bases between. The CDR3 extends over 15 amino acids. CDR3 nucleotide sequence: TGTGCCAGCAGCTTAACTAGCGGTCCCGACTACGAGCAGTACTTC. Its protein is CASSLTSGPDYEQYF.

This chain connects TRBV28 to TRBJ1-5, with D uncertain. The CDR3 is made up of 18 amino acids. Trimming took 4 bases from V and 0 from J, leaving 19 bases between them. Germline CDR1 is MDHEN and CDR2 is SYDVKM. The CDR3 bases are TGTGCCAGCAGTTCCCCGAAGAGGCAGGTCTATAGCAATCAGCCCCAGCATTTT. Its translation: CASSSPKRQVYSNQPQHF.